One sample yielded the 28 T cell receptor beta chains listed below, sequenced in a study of liver allograft versus peripheral blood T cells (dated by TCRdb to 2020 to 2022). Study-wide context: The study compared the T cell receptor repertoires present in transplanted livers with the repertoires present in the peripheral blood of liver transplant recipients.

Sequencing used an Illumina MiSeq. Using fastp at Q25 and MiXCR, TCRdb reprocessed the public reads and kept productive beta chains. Rows with one shared CDR3 protein collapse into an entry with the most common genes and DNA. Across this sample there are over 10,000 distinct CDR3 sequences, with about 19% seen only once. The top ten clonotypes cover about 12% of the sample. The receptors were sampled from a human patient who had a liver transplant. Following a transplant, some T cells may be graft donor cells, not patient cells.

This clonotype was seen repeatedly, ten times or more. The rearrangement links TRBV6-5 to TRBJ2-1, with D unresolved. CDR1 is MNHEY and CDR2 is SVGAGI in the germline V gene. Between the trimmed V and J ends, which lost 6 bases and 6 bases, there was a span of 18 bases. This CDR3 has 15 amino acids. The CDR3 protein is CASRAPGNGPNEQFF. CDR3 nucleotides: TGTGCCAGCAGGGCTCCGGGTAATGGGCCCAATGAGCAGTTCTTC.

The chain uses TRBV28 and TRBJ2-4; D is undetermined. The germline CDR1 and CDR2 sequences are MDHEN and SYDVKM. The CDR3 has 13 residues. V was clipped by 7 bases and J by 6 bases, with 13 bases between them. The CDR3 bases are TGTGCCAGCACCCCGACGAATACAAACATTCAGTACTTC. Its translation: CASTPTNTNIQYF.

V and J are TRBV12-3 or TRBV12-4 and TRBJ1-6; TRBD1 matches at 8 bases. After removal of 5 bases from V and 10 bases from J, the junction contained 13 bases not matched to a gene. This CDR3 has 16 residues. CDR3 region: CASSLDRGTVGSPLHF. The CDR3, as DNA: TGTGCCAGCAGTCTCGACAGGGGAACAGTAGGGTCACCCCTCCACTTT.

This clonotype was observed once. A much larger clone lies one base from this, so it may be a read error. V gene TRBV7-2 combines with J gene TRBJ1-5; no definite D call. CDR1 is SGHTA, CDR2 FQGNSA, per germline. V lost 3 bases and J lost 1, with 10 bases in between. The CDR3 totals 15 residues. CDR3 in amino acids: CASSFGVTSNQPQHF. The CDR3 bases are TGTGCCAGCAGCTTTGGGGTAACGAGCAATCAGCCCCAGCATTTT. Using reference TRBV7-2 and TRBJ1-5 for the parts outside the CDR3, the full variable domain is GAGVSQSPSNKVTEKGKDVELRCDPISGHTALYWYRQSLGQGLEFLIYFQGNSAPDKSGLPSDRFSAERTGGSVSTLTIQRTQQEDSAVYLCASSFGVTSNQPQHFGDGTRLSIL.

This clonotype has more than one count but fewer than ten. The chain links TRBV11-2 to TRBJ1-1, with D possibly being TRBD1 (6 bases). The CDR3 consists of 14 residues. V lost 7 bases to trimming and J lost 1 base, with 13 bases between them. Germline V gene lookup returns CDR1 SGHAT and CDR2 FQNNGV. The CDR3 spells CASTPGAWNTEAFF. The CDR3 DNA follows: TGTGCCAGCACCCCGGGGGCCTGGAACACTGAAGCTTTCTTT.

This clonotype was observed a handful of times. This chain links TRBV28 with TRBJ1-4; TRBD1 agrees at 8 bases. The V gene end was trimmed by 3 bases and the J gene end by 0 bases; junction bases not matched to a gene: 3. The CDR3 consists of 16 residues. Looked up from germline, CDR1 is MDHEN and CDR2 is SYDVKM. The CDR3 coding sequence is TGTGCCAGCAGTTTTCAGGGGGCGTCAACTAATGAAAAACTGTTTTTT. It translates to CASSFQGASTNEKLFF.

This chain uses TRBV20-1 with TRBJ1-6; no clear D gene. V lost 2 bases, J lost 5 bases, and 10 bases lay in between. Germline V gene sequence: CDR1 DFQATT, CDR2 SNEGSKA (reference sequence). CDR3 size: 14 residues. The CDR3 bases are TGCAGTGCTAGACCCAGTACGAATAATTCACCCCTCCACTTT. Its protein is CSARPSTNNSPLHF.

This clonotype was detected ten times or more. V gene TRBV6-1 combines with J gene TRBJ1-1; D call uncertain. V was clipped by 2 bases and J by 5 bases, with 12 bases between them. Germline V CDR1 and CDR2: MNHNS, SASEGT. This CDR3 has 14 residues. CDR3 residues: CASSEWLGGTEAFF. CDR3 bases: TGTGCCAGCAGTGAATGGCTGGGAGGGACTGAAGCTTTCTTT.

By share, this clonotype counts as medium-sized. This sequence joins TRBV30 and TRBJ2-1, with 15 bases fitting TRBD2. The V gene end was trimmed by 8 bases and the J gene end by 5 bases; junction bases not matched to a gene: 16. This CDR3 region has 18 residues. Germline values: CDR1 GTSNPN, CDR2 SVGIG (reference sequence). The CDR3: CAGPGTSGRPPLDNEQFF. The CDR3 nucleotides read TGTGCCGGGCCCGGGACTAGCGGGAGGCCCCCCTTAGACAATGAGCAGTTCTTC.

Relative to its sample, this clonotype is medium-sized. The rearrangement links TRBV19 to TRBJ1-1, with 7 bases fitting TRBD1. J lost 8 bases, V lost 4 bases, and 4 bases had no gene match. The CDR3 runs to 12 residues. Germline CDR1 LNHDA, CDR2 SQIVND (reference sequence). The CDR3 loop reads CASSRDRREAFF. For the CDR3, the DNA is TGTGCCAGTAGTAGGGACAGAAGAGAAGCTTTCTTT.

This clonotype was found a few times. This chain's CDR3 is CASSLVQYEQYF. The CDR3 coding sequence is TGTGCCAGCAGCTTGGTACAGTACGAGCAGTACTTC. The chain has TRBV5-6 and TRBJ2-7; unclear D gene. Germline lookup yields CDR1 SGHDT and CDR2 YYEEEE. V lost 0 bases, J lost 4 bases, and 5 bases lay in between. This CDR3 has 12 residues.

This clonotype turned up a few times. The chain carries TRBV11-1 and TRBJ2-1, with 8 bases identical to TRBD2. Trimming cost V 4 bases and J 0 bases; bases outside gene matches: 8. Germline V gene sequence: CDR1 SGHAT, CDR2 FQDESV (reference sequence). The CDR3 has 17 amino acids. The CDR3 nucleotides are TGTGCCAGCAGCTCGAGACTAGCGCTCTTCTCCTACAATGAGCAGTTCTTC. Translating it yields CASSSRLALFSYNEQFF.

The J gene is TRBJ2-5, the V gene TRBV7-2, with D possibly TRBD2 on 5 matching bases. The CDR3 spans 17 residues. Germline V gives CDR1 SGHTA, CDR2 FQGNSA. V dropped 1 base and J dropped 1 base, with 16 bases sitting between them. CDR3 loop: CASSLGLTSWAQETQYF. The CDR3 DNA is TGTGCCAGCAGCTTAGGATTAACTAGTTGGGCCCAAGAGACCCAGTACTTC.

This clonotype is deemed medium-sized (0.01 to 0.1%). The V call is TRBV7-2, the J call TRBJ2-5; perhaps TRBD2 as D (6 bases). Germline loops: CDR1 SGHTA, CDR2 FQGNSA. The CDR3 is 17 residues long. V was cut by 2 bases and J by 2 bases, with 18 bases left in between. CDR3 loop: CASSLHQGLGLQETQYF. The CDR3 DNA follows: TGTGCCAGCAGCTTACATCAGGGTTTGGGACTTCAAGAGACCCAGTACTTC. The full variable domain, its missing parts supplied by reference TRBV7-2 and TRBJ2-5, is GAGVSQSPSNKVTEKGKDVELRCDPISGHTALYWYRQSLGQGLEFLIYFQGNSAPDKSGLPSDRFSAERTGGSVSTLTIQRTQQEDSAVYLCASSLHQGLGLQETQYFGPGTRLLVL.

Judged by abundance, this clonotype is medium-sized (0.01 to 0.1%). The chain couples TRBV18 to TRBJ2-4; the match to TRBD1 covers 8 bases. CDR1 and CDR2 (germline): KGHSH, LQKENI. The CDR3 loop spans 13 amino acids. V trimming: 3 bases; J trimming: 14 bases; junction bases outside the gene matches: 9. The CDR3 protein is CASSPQGAPVEYF. CDR3 nucleotide sequence: TGTGCCAGCTCACCGCAGGGGGCCCCGGTGGAGTACTTC.

This clonotype has just a few counts. This chain links TRBV30 with TRBJ1-2; 7 bases fit TRBD1. Germline lookup yields CDR1 GTSNPN and CDR2 SVGIG (reference sequence). The CDR3 totals 15 residues. V lost 5 bases, J lost 1 base, and 10 bases stayed unmatched. The CDR3 spells CAWVTGTAFNYGYTF. In nucleotides, the CDR3 is TGTGCCTGGGTAACCGGGACAGCTTTTAACTATGGCTACACCTTC. The full variable domain, rest sourced from reference TRBV30 and TRBJ1-2, is SQTIHQWPATLVQPVGSPLSLECTVEGTSNPNLYWYRQAAGRGLQLLFYSVGIGQISSEVPQNLSASRPQDRQFILSSKKLLLSDSGFYLCAWVTGTAFNYGYTFGSGTRLTVV.

This clonotype is labeled as medium-sized. This chain links TRBV7-9 with TRBJ1-6, with D maybe TRBD1 (5 bases). Germline lookup yields CDR1 SEHNR and CDR2 FQNEAQ (reference sequence). The V and J ends lost 5 bases and 10 bases respectively, with 21 bases between them. The CDR3 contains 16 residues. This CDR3 is CASSGEDLGPGSPLHF. DNA for the CDR3: TGTGCCAGCAGCGGCGAGGATTTGGGGCCGGGGTCACCCCTCCACTTT.

The rearrangement links TRBV12-3 or TRBV12-4 to TRBJ1-1; D uncertain. Deletions cut 6 bases from V and 4 bases from J, with 12 bases between. The CDR3 sequence is 13 residues long. CDR3 amino acids: CASSLKRVTEAFF. CDR3 DNA sequence: TGTGCCAGCAGCCTAAAGAGGGTCACTGAAGCTTTCTTT.

The chain combines TRBV28 with TRBJ1-2; D unresolved. Trimming took 1 base from V and 5 from J, leaving 8 bases between them. Germline loops: CDR1 MDHEN, CDR2 SYDVKM. The CDR3 extends over 13 amino acids. The CDR3 reads CASSLLGGYGYTF. The CDR3 region has the DNA TGTGCCAGCAGTTTATTAGGAGGGTATGGCTACACCTTC.

This clonotype was picked up many times. This chain links TRBV5-4 with TRBJ2-5; 11 bases agree with TRBD2. V gave up 7 bases and J gave up 2 bases; unmatched junction bases: 4. The CDR3 sequence is 14 residues long. The germline V gene encodes CDR1 SGHNT and CDR2 YYREEE (reference sequence). CDR3 sequence: CASGGTSGQETQYF. The CDR3 DNA sequence: TGTGCCAGCGGCGGGACTAGCGGACAAGAGACCCAGTACTTC.

This clonotype was counted ten times or more. The chain couples TRBV14 to TRBJ2-3; possible D gene TRBD1, 6 bases. Germline CDR1 is SGHDN and CDR2 is FVKESK. V was trimmed by 0 bases and J by 7 bases, leaving 11 bases between them. This CDR3 has 14 residues. CDR3 protein: CASSQDVGQYTQYF. CDR3 sequence (DNA): TGTGCCAGCAGCCAAGACGTGGGACAATATACGCAGTATTTT.

By sample share, this clonotype is medium-sized (0.01 to 0.1%). The V and J genes are TRBV18 and TRBJ1-1, with D hard to call. With 3 bases removed from V and 1 base from J, the gap between germline ends came to 3 bases. The length of the CDR3 is 12 residues. From germline, CDR1 is KGHSH and CDR2 LQKENI. Here the CDR3 reads CASSPRNTEAFF. The CDR3 DNA reads TGTGCCAGCTCACCCAGGAACACTGAAGCTTTCTTT.

There are many counts of this clonotype. The gene calls are TRBV19 and TRBJ1-4; D is possibly TRBD1 (6 bases). With 1 base removed from V and 8 bases from J, the gap between germline ends came to 14 bases. CDR1 LNHDA and CDR2 SQIVND come from the germline V gene (reference sequence). This CDR3 contains 15 residues. The CDR3 nucleotides read TGTGCCAGTAGTATAGGGGCCGGGACACGGGAAAAACTGTTTTTT. It translates to CASSIGAGTREKLFF.

V and J are TRBV12-3 or TRBV12-4 and TRBJ2-5; unclear D gene. The DNA end is more similar to TRBJ2-7, so the J call may be wrong. There are 13 residues in the CDR3. This CDR3 is CASSLRRLYEQYF. CDR3 coding DNA: TGTGCCAGCAGTTTAAGGAGACTCTACGAGCAGTACTTC.

The J gene is TRBJ1-1, the V gene TRBV2, with 8 bases fitting TRBD1. With V trimmed by 6 bases and J by 3 bases, 6 bases remained unmatched. Germline V gene data show CDR1 as SNHLY and CDR2 as FYNNEI. CDR3 length: 14 residues. The CDR3 sequence is CASSPQGGDTEAFF. DNA for the CDR3: TGTGCCAGCAGCCCACAGGGGGGGGACACTGAAGCTTTCTTT.

In its sample, this clonotype ranks as medium-sized. This sequence joins TRBV5-6 and TRBJ1-2, with 9 bases matching TRBD1. The V segment lost 7 bases and the J segment 2 bases; nucleotides outside the gene matches: 6. CDR1 SGHDT and CDR2 YYEEEE come from the germline V gene. This CDR3 comprises 14 residues. The CDR3 here is CASLRDRANYGYTF. CDR3 sequence (DNA): TGTGCCAGCCTCCGGGACAGGGCAAACTATGGCTACACCTTC. The full variable domain, rest sourced from reference TRBV5-6 and TRBJ1-2, is DAGVTQSPTHLIKTRGQQVTLRCSPKSGHDTVSWYQQALGQGPQFIFQYYEEEERQRGNFPDRFSGHQFPNYSSELNVNALLLGDSALYLCASLRDRANYGYTFGSGTRLTVV.

This clonotype was detected many times. This chain joins TRBV7-2 and TRBJ2-2; D ambiguous. V dropped 4 bases and J dropped 4 bases, with 10 bases sitting between them. CDR1 SGHTA and CDR2 FQGNSA come from the germline V gene. The CDR3 consists of 14 residues. CDR3 amino acids: CASSSQTVTGELFF. CDR3 nucleotides: TGTGCCAGCAGCTCTCAAACCGTCACCGGGGAGCTGTTTTTT.

This clonotype has a count of ten or more. The rearrangement links TRBV5-4 to TRBJ1-6, with TRBD1 matching over 8 bases. The trim removed 4 bases at V and 5 bases at J, leaving 5 bases unmatched. The germline gives CDR1 SGHNT, CDR2 YYREEE (reference sequence). The CDR3 contains 15 residues. The CDR3 is CASSLQGVNNSPLHF. DNA for the CDR3: TGTGCCAGCAGCCTACAGGGGGTAAATAATTCACCCCTCCACTTT.